This TCR beta chain was found in a study of T cells in Graves' hyperthyroidism and ophthalmopathy. This clonotype was seen many times. Its antigen is undetermined. From RNA transcripts, TCR beta CDR3 regions were amplified. The HTBI set primed first-round TCR CDR3 RT-PCR. Via MiXCR, TCRdb re-called the multiplex PCR reads, giving one row per CDR3 protein. The profile shows 500,000 to 600,000 distinct CDR3 sequences, about 45% of them singletons. The study, taken as a whole, reports: Expanded thyroid clonotypes (above 0.001) were mostly also found in blood.

Between the trimmed V and J ends, which lost 7 bases and 4 bases, there was a span of 13 bases. CDR3 length: 13 amino acids. CDR1 SNHLY and CDR2 FYNNEI come from the germline V gene. This clonotype was obtained from an adult woman with Graves' disease, either hyperthyroidism or ophthalmopathy (not recorded which). The chain carries TRBV2 and TRBJ1-2; D is uncertain. Material for sequencing was peripheral blood or thyroid tissue (not recorded which). The CDR3 sequence is CASKRARIYGYTF. In nucleotides, the CDR3 is TGTGCCAGCAAAAGGGCCAGGATCTATGGCTACACCTTC.